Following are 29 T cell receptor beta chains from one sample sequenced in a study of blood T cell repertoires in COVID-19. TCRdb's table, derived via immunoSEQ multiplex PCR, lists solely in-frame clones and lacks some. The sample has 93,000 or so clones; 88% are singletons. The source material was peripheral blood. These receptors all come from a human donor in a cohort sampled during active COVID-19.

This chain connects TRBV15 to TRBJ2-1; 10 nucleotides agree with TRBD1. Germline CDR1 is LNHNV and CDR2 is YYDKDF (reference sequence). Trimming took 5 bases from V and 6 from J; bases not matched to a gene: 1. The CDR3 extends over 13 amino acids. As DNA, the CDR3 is TGTGCCACCAGCTGGACAGGGGGCAATGAGCAGTTCTTC. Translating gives CATSWTGGNEQFF.

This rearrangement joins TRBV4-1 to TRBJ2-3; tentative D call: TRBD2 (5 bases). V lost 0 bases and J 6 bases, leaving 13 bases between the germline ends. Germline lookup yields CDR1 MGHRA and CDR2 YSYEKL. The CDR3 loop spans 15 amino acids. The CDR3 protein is CASSQDGDRGDTQYF. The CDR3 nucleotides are TGCGCCAGCAGCCAAGACGGGGATCGAGGGGATACGCAGTATTTT.

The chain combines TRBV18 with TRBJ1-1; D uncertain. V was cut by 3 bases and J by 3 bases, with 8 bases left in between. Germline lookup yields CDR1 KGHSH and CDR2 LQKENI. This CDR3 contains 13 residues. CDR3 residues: CASSPPRHTEAFF. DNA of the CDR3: TGTGCCAGCTCACCCCCGAGGCACACTGAAGCTTTCTTT.

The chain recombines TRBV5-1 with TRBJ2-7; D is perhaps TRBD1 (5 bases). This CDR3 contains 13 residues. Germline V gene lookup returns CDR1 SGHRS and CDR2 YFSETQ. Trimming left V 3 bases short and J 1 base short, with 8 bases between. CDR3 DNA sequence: TGCGCCAGCAGCTCCGACAGTTCCTACGAGCAGTACTTC. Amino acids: CASSSDSSYEQYF. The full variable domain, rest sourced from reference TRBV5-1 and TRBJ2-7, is KAGVTQTPRYLIKTRGQQVTLSCSPISGHRSVSWYQQTPGQGLQFLFEYFSETQRNKGNFPGRFSGRQFSNSRSEMNVSTLELGDSALYLCASSSDSSYEQYFGPGTRLTVT.

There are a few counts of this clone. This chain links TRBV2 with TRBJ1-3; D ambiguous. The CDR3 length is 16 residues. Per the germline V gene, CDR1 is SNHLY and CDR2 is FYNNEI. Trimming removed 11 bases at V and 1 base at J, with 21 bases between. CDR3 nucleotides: TGTGCCTCACTCCACCGCGGGTTGAGGTCTGGAAACACCATATATTTT. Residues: CASLHRGLRSGNTIYF.

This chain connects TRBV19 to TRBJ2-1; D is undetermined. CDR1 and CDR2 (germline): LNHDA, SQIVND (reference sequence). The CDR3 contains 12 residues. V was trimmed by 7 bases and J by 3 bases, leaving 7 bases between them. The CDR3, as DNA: TGTGCCAGTAACAGTCGCTACAATGAGCAGTTCTTC. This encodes CASNSRYNEQFF.

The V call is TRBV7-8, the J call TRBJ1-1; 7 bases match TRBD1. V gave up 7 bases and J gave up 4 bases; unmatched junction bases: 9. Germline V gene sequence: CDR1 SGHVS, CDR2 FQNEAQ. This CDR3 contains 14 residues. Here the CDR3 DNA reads TGTGCCAGCATCCTACTCCAGGGGGGCACTGAAGCTTTCTTT. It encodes CASILLQGGTEAFF.

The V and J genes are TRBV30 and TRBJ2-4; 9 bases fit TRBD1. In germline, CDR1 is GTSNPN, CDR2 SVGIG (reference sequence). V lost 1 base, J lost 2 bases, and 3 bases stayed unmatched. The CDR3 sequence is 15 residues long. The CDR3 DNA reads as TGTGCCTGGAGTGGGGACAGGGTAACCAAAAACATTCAGTACTTC. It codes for CAWSGDRVTKNIQYF.

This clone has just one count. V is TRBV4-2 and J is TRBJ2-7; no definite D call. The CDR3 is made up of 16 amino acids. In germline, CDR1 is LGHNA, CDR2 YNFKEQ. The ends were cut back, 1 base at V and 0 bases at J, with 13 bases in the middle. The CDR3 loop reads CASSQVSARSSYEQYF. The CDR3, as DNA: TGTGCCAGCAGCCAAGTGAGTGCTAGGAGCTCCTACGAGCAGTACTTC.

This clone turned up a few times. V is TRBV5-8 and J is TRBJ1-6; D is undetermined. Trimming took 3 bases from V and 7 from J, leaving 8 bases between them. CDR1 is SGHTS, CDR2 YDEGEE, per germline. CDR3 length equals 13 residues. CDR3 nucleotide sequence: TGTGCCAGCAGCTCGAGGGCGAATTCACCCCTCCACTTT. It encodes CASSSRANSPLHF.

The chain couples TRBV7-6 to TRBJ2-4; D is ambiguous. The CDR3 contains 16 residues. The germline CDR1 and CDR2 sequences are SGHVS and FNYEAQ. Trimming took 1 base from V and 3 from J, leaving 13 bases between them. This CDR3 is CASSLGPRQVKNIQYF. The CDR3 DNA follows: TGTGCCAGCAGCTTAGGCCCCCGTCAGGTCAAAAACATTCAGTACTTC.

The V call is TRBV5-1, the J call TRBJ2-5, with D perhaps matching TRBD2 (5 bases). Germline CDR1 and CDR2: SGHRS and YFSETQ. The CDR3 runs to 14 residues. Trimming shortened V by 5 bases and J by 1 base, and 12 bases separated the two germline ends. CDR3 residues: CASRLGDSQETQYF. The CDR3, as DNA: TGCGCCAGCAGACTAGGAGATTCCCAAGAGACCCAGTACTTC. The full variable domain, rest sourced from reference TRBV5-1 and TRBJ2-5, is KAGVTQTPRYLIKTRGQQVTLSCSPISGHRSVSWYQQTPGQGLQFLFEYFSETQRNKGNFPGRFSGRQFSNSRSEMNVSTLELGDSALYLCASRLGDSQETQYFGPGTRLLVL.

The CDR3 sequence: CSVEEPRGSEQYF. DNA for the CDR3: TGCAGCGTTGAAGAACCTAGAGGATCCGAGCAGTACTTC. The rearrangement joins TRBV29-1 to TRBJ2-7; D call uncertain. This CDR3 is 13 amino acids long. V lost 0 bases and J lost 6, with 12 bases in between. Per the germline V gene, CDR1 is SQVTM and CDR2 is ANQGSEA.

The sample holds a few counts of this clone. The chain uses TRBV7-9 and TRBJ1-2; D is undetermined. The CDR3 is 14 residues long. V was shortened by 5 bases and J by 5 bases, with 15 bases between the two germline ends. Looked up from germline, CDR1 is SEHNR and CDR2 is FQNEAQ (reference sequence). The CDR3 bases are TGTGCCAGCAGCACCAACAACCCTCTTTATGGCTACACCTTC. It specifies CASSTNNPLYGYTF. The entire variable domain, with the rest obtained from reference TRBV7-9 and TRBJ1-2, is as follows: DTGVSQNPRHKITKRGQNVTFRCDPISEHNRLYWYRQTLGQGPEFLTYFQNEAQLEKSRLLSDRFSAERPKGSFSTLEIQRTEQGDSAMYLCASSTNNPLYGYTFGSGTRLTVV.

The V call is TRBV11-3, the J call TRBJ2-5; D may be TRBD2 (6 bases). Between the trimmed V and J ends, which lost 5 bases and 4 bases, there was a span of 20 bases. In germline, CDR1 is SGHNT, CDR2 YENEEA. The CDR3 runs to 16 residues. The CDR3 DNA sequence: TGTGCCAGCAGCCCCATGGGGGGTGGCGAGCGAGAGACCCAGTACTTC. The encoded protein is CASSPMGGGERETQYF.

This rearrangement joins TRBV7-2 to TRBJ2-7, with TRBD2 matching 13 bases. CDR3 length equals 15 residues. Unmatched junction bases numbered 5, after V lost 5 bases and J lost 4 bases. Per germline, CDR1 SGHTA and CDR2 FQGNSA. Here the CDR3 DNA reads TGTGCCAGCAGCCTCACTAGCGGGAGGGGGTACGAGCAGTACTTC. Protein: CASSLTSGRGYEQYF. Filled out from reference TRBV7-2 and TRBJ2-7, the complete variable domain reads GAGVSQSPSNKVTEKGKDVELRCDPISGHTALYWYRQSLGQGLEFLIYFQGNSAPDKSGLPSDRFSAERTGGSVSTLTIQRTQQEDSAVYLCASSLTSGRGYEQYFGPGTRLTVT.

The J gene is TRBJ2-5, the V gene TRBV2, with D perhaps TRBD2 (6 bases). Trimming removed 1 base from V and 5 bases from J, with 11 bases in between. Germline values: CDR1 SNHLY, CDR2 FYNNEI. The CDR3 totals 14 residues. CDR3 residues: CASSEVAGGETQYF. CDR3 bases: TGTGCCAGCAGTGAAGTGGCAGGAGGGGAGACCCAGTACTTC.

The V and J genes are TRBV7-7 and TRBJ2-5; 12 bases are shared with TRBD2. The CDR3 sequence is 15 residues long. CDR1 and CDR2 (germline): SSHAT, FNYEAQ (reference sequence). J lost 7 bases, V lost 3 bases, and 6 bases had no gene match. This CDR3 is CASSFRLAGEWTQYF. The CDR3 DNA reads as TGTGCCAGCAGCTTCCGACTAGCGGGAGAGTGGACCCAGTACTTC.

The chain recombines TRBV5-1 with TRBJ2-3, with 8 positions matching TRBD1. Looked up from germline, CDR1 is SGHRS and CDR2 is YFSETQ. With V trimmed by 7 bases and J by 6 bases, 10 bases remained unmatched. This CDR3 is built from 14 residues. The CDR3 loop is CASSRAGGPDTQYF. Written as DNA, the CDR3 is TGCGCCAGCTCCCGGGCAGGGGGCCCGGATACGCAGTATTTT.

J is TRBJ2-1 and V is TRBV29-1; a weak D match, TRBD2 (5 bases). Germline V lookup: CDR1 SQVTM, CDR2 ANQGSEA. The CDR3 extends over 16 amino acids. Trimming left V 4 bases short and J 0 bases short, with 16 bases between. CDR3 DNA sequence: TGCAGCGTTGGAGCCCGAGGGCCAAGCTCCTACAATGAGCAGTTCTTC. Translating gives CSVGARGPSSYNEQFF.

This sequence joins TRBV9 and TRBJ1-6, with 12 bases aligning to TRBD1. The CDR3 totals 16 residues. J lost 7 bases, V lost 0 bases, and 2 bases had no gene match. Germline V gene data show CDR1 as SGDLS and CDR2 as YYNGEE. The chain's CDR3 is CASSVGDRGLNSPLHF. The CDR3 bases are TGTGCCAGCAGCGTAGGGGACAGGGGGCTGAATTCACCCCTCCACTTT.

The CDR3 region has the DNA TGTGCCAGCAGTTTCCGACAGGGGTGGTACAATGAGCAGTTCTTC. It is translated as CASSFRQGWYNEQFF. The chain joins TRBV6-2 or TRBV6-3 to TRBJ2-1, with 8 bases fitting TRBD1. The CDR3 extends over 15 amino acids. The V and J ends lost 4 bases and 4 bases, in that order; junction bases with no gene match: 6. The germline CDR1 and CDR2 sequences are MNHEY and SVGEGT.

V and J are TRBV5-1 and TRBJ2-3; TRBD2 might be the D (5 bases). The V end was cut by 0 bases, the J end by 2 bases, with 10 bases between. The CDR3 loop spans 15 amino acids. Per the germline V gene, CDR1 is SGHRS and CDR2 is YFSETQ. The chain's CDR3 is CASSLDGGVTDTQYF. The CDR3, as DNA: TGCGCCAGCAGCTTGGATGGAGGCGTCACAGATACGCAGTATTTT.

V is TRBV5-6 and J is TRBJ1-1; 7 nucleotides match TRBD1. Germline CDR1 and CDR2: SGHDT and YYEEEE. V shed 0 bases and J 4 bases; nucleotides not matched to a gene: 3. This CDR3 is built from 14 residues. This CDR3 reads CASSLAQGSTEAFF. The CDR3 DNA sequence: TGTGCCAGCAGCTTGGCACAGGGGTCCACTGAAGCTTTCTTT.

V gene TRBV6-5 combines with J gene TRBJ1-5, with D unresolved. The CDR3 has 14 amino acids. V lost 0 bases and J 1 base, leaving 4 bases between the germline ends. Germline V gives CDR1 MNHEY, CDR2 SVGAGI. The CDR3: CASSYSGSNQPQHF. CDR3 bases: TGTGCCAGCAGTTACTCGGGCAGCAATCAGCCCCAGCATTTT.

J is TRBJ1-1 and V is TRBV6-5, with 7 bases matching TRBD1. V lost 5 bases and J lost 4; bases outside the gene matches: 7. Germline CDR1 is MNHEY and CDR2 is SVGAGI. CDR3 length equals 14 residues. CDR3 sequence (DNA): TGTGCCAGCAGTCCAGACAGGGCGAGCACTGAAGCTTTCTTT. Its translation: CASSPDRASTEAFF.

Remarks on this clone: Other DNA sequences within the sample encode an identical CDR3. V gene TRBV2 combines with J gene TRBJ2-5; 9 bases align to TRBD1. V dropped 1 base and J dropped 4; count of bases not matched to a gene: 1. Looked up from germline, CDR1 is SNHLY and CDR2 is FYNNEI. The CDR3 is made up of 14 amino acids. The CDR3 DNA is TGTGCCAGCAGTGAAGACAGGGGGCGAGAGACCCAGTACTTC. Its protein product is CASSEDRGRETQYF.

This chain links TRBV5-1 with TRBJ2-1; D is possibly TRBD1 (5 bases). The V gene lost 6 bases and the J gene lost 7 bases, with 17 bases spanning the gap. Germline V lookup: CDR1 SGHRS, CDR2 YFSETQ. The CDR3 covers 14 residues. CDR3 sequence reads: CASKEGAGSNEQFF. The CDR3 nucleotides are TGCGCCAGCAAAGAAGGGGCCGGTTCAAATGAGCAGTTCTTC.

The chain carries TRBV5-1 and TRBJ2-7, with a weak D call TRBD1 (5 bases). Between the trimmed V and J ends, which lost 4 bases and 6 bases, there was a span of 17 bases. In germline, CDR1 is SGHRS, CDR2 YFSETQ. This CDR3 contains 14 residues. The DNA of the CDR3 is TGCGCCAGCAGCGTGACAGCCGGGTCACCCGAGCAGTACTTC. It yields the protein CASSVTAGSPEQYF.